The entry that follows covers one T cell receptor (beta chain) sequence. The conserved phenylalanine or tryptophan is not found at the CDR3 terminus, so this likely reflects a read error. The limits of the CDR3 on the DNA are not certain, so only TCRdb's listed CDR3 is given. The CDR3 region is 12 residues in length, termini included. Amplification of TRBV12-4/TRBJ1-2 clonotypes used adaptor-ligated barcode primers. In TCRdb, the multiplex PCR reads were re-called with MiXCR into one record per CDR3 protein. Of a few hundred distinct CDR3 sequences in the sample, roughly 6.4% were seen once. This chain links TRBV12-3 or TRBV12-4 with TRBJ1-2; the table calls TRBD1, which could not be checked here. The sequence came from a female donor with breast cancer. The sample consisted of naive CD4+ T cells sorted from blood. Subset indicated: naive CD4+ T cells, CD4+CD45RA+CD25-. CDR3 amino acids: CASTPGAVWLHL.